This T cell receptor (beta chain) comes out of a study of blood T cells in healthy people across ages. General study findings and limits: In long-lived donors, naive CD4+ cell counts and diversity exceeded those of aged donors.

Trimming removed 5 bases from V and 2 bases from J, with 16 bases in between. This CDR3 is 16 amino acids long. The germline gives CDR1 MNHEY, CDR2 SVGAGI. Per sample, at least 5 micrograms of total RNA were extracted. A J-beta primer mix and a sample-barcoded 5' primer were used in a second PCR of about 7 to 12 cycles. TCRdb ran MiXCR on the 5' RACE reads and lists one entry per CDR3 protein. The sample lists about 1.7 million distinct CDR3 sequences, 28% occurring once. A few counts support this clonotype. Its antigen is not known. The receptor was isolated from a young woman in good health. V is TRBV6-5 and J is TRBJ1-3; maybe TRBD1 (5 bases). Sequenced input: blood. The CDR3 DNA reads as TGTGCCAGCAGTCCCGAACCGGCAGGGACTGGAAACACCATATATTTT. It encodes CASSPEPAGTGNTIYF.